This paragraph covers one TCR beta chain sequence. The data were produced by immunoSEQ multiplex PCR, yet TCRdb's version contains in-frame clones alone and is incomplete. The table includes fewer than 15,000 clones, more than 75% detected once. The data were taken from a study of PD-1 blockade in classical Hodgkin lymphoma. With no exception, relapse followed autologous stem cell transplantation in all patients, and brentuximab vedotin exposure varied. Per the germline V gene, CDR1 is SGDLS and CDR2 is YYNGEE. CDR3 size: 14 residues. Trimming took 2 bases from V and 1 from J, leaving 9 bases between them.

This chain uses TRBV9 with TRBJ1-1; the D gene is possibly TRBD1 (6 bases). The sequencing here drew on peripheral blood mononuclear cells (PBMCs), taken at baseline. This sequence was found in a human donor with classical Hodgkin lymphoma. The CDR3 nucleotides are TGTGCCAGCAGCGTCCGGGACAAGAACACTGAAGCTTTCTTT. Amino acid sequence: CASSVRDKNTEAFF.